This T cell receptor beta chain was captured by sequencing in a study of T cell repertoires in cytomegalovirus infection. In the study overall: TCR beta signatures that were public indicated CMV infection and matching HLA type. Study outcomes and limitations: Totalled public TCR beta family frequency picked out people who carried CMV plus the relevant HLA.

Note on this clonotype: Antigen specificity is unknown.

Each CDR3 protein gets one entry after TCRdb re-called the reads with MiXCR. The sample has about a million distinct CDR3 sequences; roughly 30% are singletons. Germline-derived CDR1 and CDR2 are SEHNR and FQNEAQ (reference sequence). The CDR3 length is 14 residues. V was pared by 5 bases and J by 5 bases, with 16 bases between. This clonotype was sampled from a human donor in good health (CMV status not recorded). Some clones in this sample may be carry-over from other donors' samples. This chain uses TRBV7-9 with TRBJ2-7; D may match TRBD1 or TRBD2 (5 bases each). The sequencing used cultured CD8+ T cells from PBMCs, collected from culture after CMV antigen stimulation. CDR3 sequence reads: CASSHRDDANEQYF. CDR3 DNA sequence: TGTGCCAGCAGCCATCGGGACGACGCGAACGAGCAGTACTTC.